The entry that follows covers one T cell receptor (beta chain) sequence. Antigen specificity is unknown. This sample stems from a study of T cell responses to AZD1222 COVID-19 vaccine. Study results and limitations: Epitopes outside B.1.351 and B.1.1.7 mutated regions reportedly drew nearly half of spike TCRs. There were repertoire samples only from the period after the peak T cell response. Two doses of AZD1222 preceded a rise in Spike-specific TCR breadth and depth. Females made up more of the donors, who were largely white British, and clonal diversity may have come out too low.

The data were produced by immunoSEQ multiplex PCR, yet TCRdb's version contains in-frame clones alone and is incomplete. The sample has 95,000 to 120,000 clones; approximately 89% are singletons. This CDR3 spans 13 amino acids. V was cut by 1 base and J by 2 bases, with 6 bases left in between. The V gene is TRBV12-3 or TRBV12-4, the J gene TRBJ2-7; D unclear. This specimen was peripheral blood, taken on day 0 of MenACWY control vaccination. This TCR was sampled from an adult in good health. CDR3 residues: CASSLGLTYEQYF. The CDR3 nucleotides read TGTGCCAGCAGTTTAGGACTCACCTACGAGCAGTACTTC.